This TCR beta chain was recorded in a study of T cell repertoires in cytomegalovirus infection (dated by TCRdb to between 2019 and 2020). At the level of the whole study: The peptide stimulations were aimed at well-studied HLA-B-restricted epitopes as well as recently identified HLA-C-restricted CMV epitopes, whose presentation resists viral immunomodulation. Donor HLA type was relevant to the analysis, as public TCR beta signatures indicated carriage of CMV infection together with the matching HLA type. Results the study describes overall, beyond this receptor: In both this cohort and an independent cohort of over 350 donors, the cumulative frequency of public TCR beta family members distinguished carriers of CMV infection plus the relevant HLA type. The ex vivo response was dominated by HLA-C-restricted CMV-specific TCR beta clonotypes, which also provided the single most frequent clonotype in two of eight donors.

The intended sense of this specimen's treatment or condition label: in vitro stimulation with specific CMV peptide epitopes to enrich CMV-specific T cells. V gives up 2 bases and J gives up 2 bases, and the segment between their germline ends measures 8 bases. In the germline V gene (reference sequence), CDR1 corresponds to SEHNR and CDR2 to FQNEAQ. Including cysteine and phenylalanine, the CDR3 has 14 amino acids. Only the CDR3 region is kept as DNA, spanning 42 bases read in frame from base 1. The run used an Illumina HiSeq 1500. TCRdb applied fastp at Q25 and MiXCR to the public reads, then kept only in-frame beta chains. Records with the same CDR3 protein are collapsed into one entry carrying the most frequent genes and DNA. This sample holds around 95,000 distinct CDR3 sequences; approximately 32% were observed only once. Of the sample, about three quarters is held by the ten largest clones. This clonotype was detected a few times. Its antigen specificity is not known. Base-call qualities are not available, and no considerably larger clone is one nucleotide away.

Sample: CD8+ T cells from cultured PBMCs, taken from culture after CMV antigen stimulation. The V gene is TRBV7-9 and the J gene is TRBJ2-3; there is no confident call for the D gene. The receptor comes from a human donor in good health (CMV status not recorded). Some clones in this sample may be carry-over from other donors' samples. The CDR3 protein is CASSLPQSTDTQYF. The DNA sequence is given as TGTGCCAGCAGCTTACCCCAATCCACAGATACGCAGTATTTT.